What follows describes a single T cell receptor (beta chain). Its recognized antigen is unknown. Base qualities were left out, and no much larger clone turns up one base away. TCRbeta CDR3 regions were amplified from genomic DNA using the immunoSEQ Assay, a bias-controlled multiplex PCR. Concerning the study's data processing: The number of nucleated cells in each sample was estimated from the amplification of reference gene primers within the assay. To quantify the absolute abundance of each unique TCRbeta CDR3 rearrangement, sequence reads were collapsed and filtered. For each sample, productive Simpson clonality was calculated as the square root of Simpson's diversity index over productive rearrangements. Not all clones reach the TCRdb copy of this immuneACCESS table, which keeps in-frame sequences only. Checked studies attribute under half of the gap to unresolved V genes and leave the rest unexplained. V, J and clone size are those of that table, while D and trimming were read from the DNA. For this sample there are about 250,000 clones; about 82% appear just once. Of the sample, approximately 6.2% is held by the ten largest clones.

In Seattle, one collaborating source enrolled patients while the infection was active and tracked those patients longitudinally over the course of disease. Collaborating institutions collected whole blood in K2EDTA tubes following their own protocols. Collaborator samples were shipped for TCRbeta analysis as frozen whole blood, isolated PBMCs, or DNA extracted from either sample type. The data were obtained in a study of blood T cell repertoires in COVID-19 (dated by TCRdb to between 2020 and 2021). Regarding the research as a whole: Samples covering the acute and convalescent phases of COVID-19 were provided by collaborators in the United States, Italy and Spain. The sample metadata nearly always contained a de-identified subject ID, COVID-19 status, age in years and sex. Where available, HLA class I and class II types were obtained from metadata supplied by the sample provider rather than from assay-based typing. Samples came from the ongoing ImmuneRACE study (first 160 participants) plus 1,254 subjects from 6 global collaborators. The prospective study material was composed of cDNA or gDNA derived from T cells, B-cell-depleted T cells, or PBMCs. The repertoires were released in a freely available public database meant as a resource for research on the immune response to SARS-CoV-2. The dataset comprised deeply sampled blood TCRbeta repertoires from subjects exposed to, actively infected with, or recovered from COVID-19.

CDR1 and CDR2 are drawn from the germline V gene: MNHEY, SVGAGI. The junction shows trimming of 4 bases on V and 4 bases on J, plus 13 bases between the germline ends. The CDR3 runs 14 amino acids, cysteine and phenylalanine included. Here the CDR3 DNA is all that survives: 42 bases in frame from base 1. General conclusions and limits of the study: The amount of clinical and demographic metadata varied by source and participant and was provided uncurated.

The TCR sequence derives from a woman aged 80 or over with COVID-19, enrolled during active disease. What was sequenced was peripheral blood. The sequence joins TRBV6-5 to TRBJ1-2, and TRBD1 may be the D gene, going by 5 matching bases. The CDR3 region has the sequence CASSSLEGPYGYTF. The DNA is TGTGCCAGCAGTTCCTTGGAGGGACCCTATGGCTACACCTTC.